The clone carrying this T cell receptor beta chain has only a few counts. Trimming took 4 bases from V and 2 from J; bases not matched to a gene: 7. This CDR3 contains 14 residues. From germline, CDR1 is SQVTM and CDR2 ANQGSEA. TCRdb ran MiXCR on the RT-PCR reads and lists one entry per CDR3 protein. Among about 680,000 distinct CDR3 sequences listed, 14% were seen once. V usage is TRBV29-1 and J usage is TRBJ2-7; TRBD2 agrees at 8 bases. The TCR was taken from a female donor in good health, serving as a healthy control. Sequencing was done on a sample of memory CD4+ T cells from blood. Written as DNA, the CDR3 is TGCAGCGTTGCGCCCCCGGGAGGGACCTACGAGCAGTACTTC. Its translation: CSVAPPGGTYEQYF.